This section outlines one T cell receptor beta chain sequence together with its context. As yet, its antigen is unknown. Trimming cost V 6 bases and J 1 base; bases outside gene matches: 5. The CDR3 length is 14 residues. Germline CDR1 is SNHLY and CDR2 is FYNNEI. Method: immunoSEQ multiplex PCR; TCRdb's copy keeps in-frame clones and lacks some. The sample yields around 30,000 clones, around 89% seen once. This specimen comes from a study of PD-1 blockade in classical Hodgkin lymphoma. Study-wide points: As was reported, newly diagnosed patients showed lower baseline TCR diversity than healthy donors did.

Time point of the sample: newly diagnosed, previously untreated cHL patient sample. Magnetic negative selection served to purify CD4+ T cells out of PBMCs that had been thawed. Untreated, newly diagnosed classical Hodgkin lymphoma PBMCs were comparators. This TCR came from a human donor with classical Hodgkin lymphoma. The sample comprised CD4+ T cells from blood. This chain joins TRBV2 and TRBJ1-1; TRBD1 matches 7 bases. For the CDR3, the DNA is TGTGCCAGCAGGGAGGGGGCCCGGAACACTGAAGCTTTCTTT. This codes for CASREGARNTEAFF.